The 25 T cell receptor beta chains listed next were all sequenced from one sample in a study of metastatic and nonmetastatic thyroid tumors. No patient received treatment before thyroid surgery. TCRdb re-analyzed the PCR reads using MiXCR. The sample lists fewer than 40,000 clones, just under 30% occurring once. Sequencing was performed on blood. The receptor set was obtained from a female donor with papillary thyroid cancer or a benign thyroid nodule (not recorded which). Some clones in this sample may be carry-over from other donors' samples.

This chain joins TRBV27 and TRBJ2-7, with TRBD2 matching 13 bases. The germline gives CDR1 MNHEY, CDR2 SMNVEV (reference sequence). With V trimmed by 6 bases and J by 6 bases, 2 bases remained unmatched. The CDR3 is made up of 13 amino acids. CDR3 region: CASRTSGRSEQYF. The CDR3 region has the DNA TGTGCCAGCAGGACTAGCGGGAGGAGCGAGCAGTACTTC.

The V gene is TRBV20-1, the J gene TRBJ1-2, with no clear D. The CDR3 length is 13 residues. V lost 0 bases and J 7 bases, leaving 12 bases between the germline ends. Germline CDR1 reads DFQATT; CDR2 reads SNEGSKA (reference sequence). CDR3 in DNA: TGCAGTGCTAGAGATCGGGGAGCGGGTGGCTACACCTTC. It translates to CSARDRGAGGYTF.

The rearrangement links TRBV7-6 to TRBJ2-6, with unresolved D. The CDR3 sequence is 19 residues long. V lost 2 bases to trimming and J lost 1 base, with 18 bases between them. Germline loops: CDR1 SGHVS, CDR2 FNYEAQ. DNA of the CDR3: TGTGCCAGCAGCTTACTATCCCCCCCTGGAATATCTGGGGCCAACGTCCTGACTTTC. It is translated as CASSLLSPPGISGANVLTF.

The chain links TRBV4-1 to TRBJ2-1; D unclear. The length of the CDR3 is 15 residues. Trimming stripped 11 bases from V and 6 bases from J, with 23 bases between. Germline CDR1 reads MGHRA; CDR2 reads YSYEKL. This CDR3 reads CAWCQEARPVNEQFF. The CDR3 coding sequence is TGCGCCTGGTGCCAAGAGGCCCGCCCGGTCAATGAGCAGTTCTTC.

In the case of this clone: Just one base apart from a much larger clone, this may be a read error. The J gene is TRBJ2-5, the V gene TRBV19; 9 positions match TRBD2. Germline loops: CDR1 LNHDA, CDR2 SQIVND (reference sequence). The CDR3 consists of 15 residues. CDR3 DNA sequence: TGTGCCAGCCTCCCAACTCATAGCGGGAGAGAGGCCCAGTACTTC. It encodes CASLPTHSGREAQYF.

Many counts were recorded for this clone. The chain carries TRBV9 and TRBJ2-1; D not resolved. Germline lookup yields CDR1 SGDLS and CDR2 YYNGEE. The CDR3 is made up of 12 amino acids. Between the trimmed V and J ends, which lost 0 bases and 8 bases, there was a span of 6 bases. DNA of the CDR3: TGTGCCAGCAGCGTAGATCTCCATGAGCAGTTCTTC. Amino acid sequence: CASSVDLHEQFF.

In this sample, this clone turned up a few times. The V and J genes are TRBV10-1 and TRBJ2-1, with a possible D match to TRBD2 (5 bases). Trimming pared 0 bases from V and 0 bases from J, leaving 9 bases between. Germline values: CDR1 WNHNN, CDR2 SYGVQD (reference sequence). The CDR3 covers 16 residues. Written as DNA, the CDR3 is TGCGCCAGCAGTGAGTCGCCGGGAAGCTCCTACAATGAGCAGTTCTTC. Amino acids: CASSESPGSSYNEQFF.

This clone came up many times. V and J are TRBV4-3 and TRBJ2-7, with no clear D. CDR1 is LGHNA, CDR2 YSLEER, per germline. Between the trimmed V and J ends, which lost 4 bases and 3 bases, there was a span of 13 bases. This CDR3 is built from 14 residues. For the CDR3, the DNA is TGCGCCAGCAGCCGCGACACGGGTTACTACGAGCAGTACTTC. This translates into CASSRDTGYYEQYF.

This clone has a single count. This chain connects TRBV20-1 to TRBJ2-1; 9 bases line up with TRBD2. J was trimmed by 3 bases and V by 3 bases; bases with no gene match: 9. This CDR3 is 16 amino acids long. Germline V gene lookup returns CDR1 DFQATT and CDR2 SNEGSKA (reference sequence). The CDR3 region is CSARVYAGGNYNEQFF. The CDR3 bases are TGCAGTGCTAGGGTTTACGCGGGGGGGAACTACAATGAGCAGTTCTTC.

Many counts were recorded for this clone. The chain is built from TRBV18 and TRBJ1-4, with a weak D call TRBD1 (6 bases). The CDR3 is 16 residues long. Germline CDR1 KGHSH, CDR2 LQKENI. Trimming pared 3 bases from V and 0 bases from J, leaving 11 bases between. The CDR3 region has the DNA TGTGCCAGCTCACCCGGACAGTACACAACTAATGAAAAACTGTTTTTT. This gives the protein CASSPGQYTTNEKLFF.

In this sample, this clone turned up many times. The chain employs TRBV10-2 and TRBJ2-5; 9 nucleotides line up with TRBD1. Germline CDR1 is WSHSY and CDR2 is SAAADI. There are 15 residues in the CDR3. Losses at the gene ends were 2 bases for V and 2 bases for J; bases not matched to a gene: 3. CDR3 in amino acids: CASSEPGTGQETQYF. CDR3 nucleotide sequence: TGCGCCAGCAGTGAGCCGGGGACAGGGCAAGAGACCCAGTACTTC.

This clone was observed a few times. This chain joins TRBV19 and TRBJ2-1; TRBD2 matches 9 bases. This CDR3 is 15 amino acids long. The V segment lost 1 base and the J segment 3 bases; nucleotides outside the gene matches: 1. Looked up from germline, CDR1 is LNHDA and CDR2 is SQIVND (reference sequence). In nucleotides, the CDR3 is TGTGCCAGTAGTATAGGACTAGCGGACTACAATGAGCAGTTCTTC. The encoded protein is CASSIGLADYNEQFF.

V is TRBV11-2 and J is TRBJ1-6; 10 bases map to TRBD1. Germline V CDR1 and CDR2: SGHAT, FQNNGV. The CDR3 runs 18 residues. Trimming cost V 0 bases and J 10 bases; bases outside gene matches: 12. The CDR3 region has the DNA TGTGCCAGCAGCTTAGATTTGGGACAGGGGAGGTTGAGATCACCCCTCCACTTT. It is translated as CASSLDLGQGRLRSPLHF.

Here the CDR3 reads CAISVTGGERTEAFF. CDR3 sequence (DNA): TGTGCCATCAGTGTTACAGGGGGGGAGAGGACTGAAGCTTTCTTT. The gene calls are TRBV10-3 and TRBJ1-1, with 8 bases lining up with TRBD1. Germline CDR1 ENHRY, CDR2 SYGVKD. With 4 bases clipped from V and 5 bases from J, the junction kept 9 bases outside the gene matches. The CDR3 contains 15 residues.

This clone was counted ten times or more. Its ends do not fully match the called genes, so a read error is possible. V is TRBV14 and J is TRBJ1-2, with D unresolved. The CDR3 spans 15 residues. Germline CDR1 SGHDN, CDR2 FVKESK. The CDR3 region is CASSQDRATNYGYAF. DNA of the CDR3: TGTGCCAGCAGCCAAGATCGGGCAACAAACTATGGCTACGCCTTC. Variable domain in full (rest from reference TRBV14 and TRBJ1-2): EAGVTQFPSHSVIEKGQTVTLRCDPISGHDNLYWYRRVMGKEIKFLLHFVKESKQDESGMPNNRFLAERTGGTYSTLKVQPAELEDSGVYFCASSQDRATNYGYAFGSGTRLTVV.

The table lists this clone with many counts. J is TRBJ2-2 and V is TRBV6-1; 7 nucleotides line up with TRBD1. This CDR3 comprises 14 residues. Germline CDR1 and CDR2: MNHNS and SASEGT. V lost 6 bases and J lost 6; bases outside the gene matches: 7. This chain's CDR3 is CASRLGGGPGELFF. The CDR3 DNA follows: TGTGCCAGCAGGCTAGGGGGCGGCCCCGGGGAGCTGTTTTTT.

The chain couples TRBV18 to TRBJ2-1; D perhaps matches TRBD1 (5 bases). The germline V and J ends were trimmed by 3 bases and 5 bases, with 11 bases remaining between them. CDR3 length: 14 amino acids. Germline CDR1 is KGHSH and CDR2 is LQKENI. The CDR3 spells CASSPQGRNNEQFF. CDR3 DNA sequence: TGTGCCAGCTCACCCCAGGGCAGAAACAATGAGCAGTTCTTC.

The chain couples TRBV20-1 to TRBJ2-7; TRBD1 matches at 8 bases. Trimming at V came to 1 base and at J to 6 bases, leaving 5 bases not matched to a gene. Germline CDR1 reads DFQATT; CDR2 reads SNEGSKA (reference sequence). This CDR3 has 13 residues. DNA for the CDR3: TGCAGTGCTAGAGGGACAGGGTTACCCGAGCAGTACTTC. It is translated as CSARGTGLPEQYF.

This clone was recorded at least ten times. The chain recombines TRBV11-3 with TRBJ2-5; the match to TRBD1 covers 7 bases. This CDR3 region has 15 residues. J lost 4 bases, V lost 5 bases, and 10 bases had no gene match. Germline CDR1 is SGHNT and CDR2 is YENEEA. CDR3 in DNA: TGTGCCAGCAGCACGACGGGGACAGCCTCAGAGACCCAGTACTTC. Protein: CASSTTGTASETQYF. The full variable domain, completed using reference TRBV11-3 and TRBJ2-5, is EAGVVQSPRYKIIEKKQPVAFWCNPISGHNTLYWYLQNLGQGPELLIRYENEEAVDDSQLPKDRFSAERLKGVDSTLKIQPAELGDSAVYLCASSTTGTASETQYFGPGTRLLVL.

This clone has just a few counts. V and J are TRBV19 and TRBJ2-3; TRBD2 aligns across 9 bases. Germline V gives CDR1 LNHDA, CDR2 SQIVND (reference sequence). CDR3 length: 11 residues. CDR3 protein: CVAGGTDTQYF. The CDR3 nucleotides are TGTGTCGCGGGAGGGACAGATACGCAGTATTTT.

The sample holds a few counts of this clone. V usage is TRBV14 and J usage is TRBJ2-7; no reliable D call. This CDR3 has 11 residues. Looked up from germline, CDR1 is SGHDN and CDR2 is FVKESK. V lost 1 base and J 7 bases, leaving 5 bases between the germline ends. CDR3 in DNA: TGTGCCAGCAGCCAAGGCCAGGAGCAGTACTTC. Its protein product is CASSQGQEQYF.

The V gene is TRBV28, the J gene TRBJ2-1; tentatively, D is TRBD1 (8 bases). This CDR3 region has 15 residues. Trimming left V 3 bases short and J 4 bases short, with 13 bases between. Germline V gene data show CDR1 as MDHEN and CDR2 as SYDVKM. CDR3 bases: TGTGCCAGCAGTTTCACAGGGGGGGGTTACAATGAGCAGTTCTTC. It translates to CASSFTGGGYNEQFF.

The J gene is TRBJ2-7, the V gene TRBV12-3 or TRBV12-4; TRBD2 matches at 10 bases. The CDR3 is made up of 15 amino acids. The V gene end was trimmed by 6 bases and the J gene end by 0 bases; junction bases not matched to a gene: 5. CDR3 coding DNA: TGTGCCAGCAGAGTTAGCGGGAGGTACTCCTACGAGCAGTACTTC. Residues: CASRVSGRYSYEQYF.

The V gene is TRBV7-9, the J gene TRBJ2-7, with D possibly TRBD2 on 5 matching bases. This CDR3 is built from 14 residues. V dropped 5 bases and J dropped 3 bases, with 14 bases sitting between them. Germline CDR1 SEHNR, CDR2 FQNEAQ (reference sequence). The CDR3 protein is CASSPQRAVYEQYF. In DNA form, the CDR3 reads TGTGCCAGCAGCCCCCAGAGGGCCGTCTACGAGCAGTACTTC.

This chain uses TRBV4-1 with TRBJ2-2; possible D gene TRBD1, 6 bases. Germline V lookup: CDR1 MGHRA, CDR2 YSYEKL. Trimming shortened V by 1 base and J by 4 bases, and 13 bases separated the two germline ends. This CDR3 contains 16 residues. The CDR3 nucleotides are TGCGCCAGCAGCCAAGTTCCCAGGGGCCCCACCGGGGAGCTGTTTTTT. It specifies CASSQVPRGPTGELFF.